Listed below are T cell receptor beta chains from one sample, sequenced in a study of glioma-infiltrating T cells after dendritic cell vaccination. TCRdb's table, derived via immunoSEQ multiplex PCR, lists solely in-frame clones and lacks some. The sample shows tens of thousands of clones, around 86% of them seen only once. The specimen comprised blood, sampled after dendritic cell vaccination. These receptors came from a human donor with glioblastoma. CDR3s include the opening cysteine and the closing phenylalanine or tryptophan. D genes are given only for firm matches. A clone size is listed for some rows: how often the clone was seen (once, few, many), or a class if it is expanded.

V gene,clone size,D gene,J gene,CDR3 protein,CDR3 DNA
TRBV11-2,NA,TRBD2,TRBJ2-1,CASSSRLAGPADEQFF,TGTGCCAGCAGCTCCCGACTAGCGGGTCCTGCGGATGAGCAGTTCTTC
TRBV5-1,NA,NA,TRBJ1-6,CASSQAPTGDSPLHF,TGCGCCAGCAGCCAGGCCCCCACGGGGGATTCACCCCTCCACTTT
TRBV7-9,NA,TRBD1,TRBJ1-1,CASSLEGAGGPNTEAFF,TGTGCCAGCAGCTTAGAGGGGGCAGGGGGCCCGAACACTGAAGCTTTCTTT
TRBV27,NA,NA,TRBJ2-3,CASSIYRASTDTQYF,TGTGCCAGCAGTATATACAGGGCTAGCACAGATACGCAGTATTTT
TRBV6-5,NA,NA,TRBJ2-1,CASKYSGSSYNEQFF,TGTGCCAGCAAATATAGCGGCAGCTCCTACAATGAGCAGTTCTTC
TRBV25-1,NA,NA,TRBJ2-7,CASSGRGEQYF,TGTGCCAGCAGTGGCCGGGGCGAGCAGTACTTC
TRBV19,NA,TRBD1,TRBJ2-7,CASSPNRGSYEQYF,TGTGCCAGTAGTCCCAACAGGGGATCCTACGAGCAGTACTTC
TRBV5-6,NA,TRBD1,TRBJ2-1,CASSPPTGGASNEQFF,TGTGCCAGCAGCCCCCCGACAGGGGGCGCGTCCAATGAGCAGTTCTTC
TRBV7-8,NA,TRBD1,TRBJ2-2,CASSLGGQGSSYTGELFF,TGTGCCAGCAGCTTAGGGGGACAGGGGTCTTCCTACACCGGGGAGCTGTTTTTT
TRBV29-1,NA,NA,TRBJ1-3,CSVEKPQGSGSGNTIYF,TGCAGCGTTGAAAAACCCCAGGGGAGCGGCTCTGGAAACACCATATATTTT
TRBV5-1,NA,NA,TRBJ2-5,CASRRDQETQYF,TGCGCCAGCAGGCGGGACCAAGAGACCCAGTACTTC
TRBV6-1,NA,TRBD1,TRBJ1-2,CASRHGQGSGYTF,TGTGCCAGCAGACACGGACAGGGAAGTGGCTACACCTTC
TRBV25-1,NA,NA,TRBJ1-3,CASSPRGLSGNTIYF,TGTGCCAGCAGTCCCAGGGGCCTCTCTGGAAACACCATATATTTT
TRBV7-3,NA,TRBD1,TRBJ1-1,CASSLLGQGVTEAFF,TGTGCCAGCAGCCTGCTGGGGCAGGGGGTAACTGAAGCTTTCTTT
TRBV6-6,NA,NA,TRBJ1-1,CASSYGIGSGDTEAFF,TGTGCCAGCAGTTACGGGATTGGGTCGGGGGACACTGAAGCTTTCTTT
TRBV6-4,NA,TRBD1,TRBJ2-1,CASSGGTGLYNEQFF,TGTGCCAGCAGTGGAGGGACAGGGCTGTACAATGAGCAGTTCTTC
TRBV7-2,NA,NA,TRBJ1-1,CASSIQGSTEAFF,TGTGCCAGCAGCATTCAGGGTAGCACTGAAGCCTTCTTT
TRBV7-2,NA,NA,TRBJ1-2,CASSPDSYYGYTF,TGTGCCAGCAGCCCGGACTCCTACTATGGCTACACCTTC
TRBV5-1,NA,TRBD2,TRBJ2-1,CASSSLPGGPGSYNEQFF,TGCGCCAGCAGCTCCCTTCCGGGAGGGCCAGGGTCCTACAATGAGCAGTTCTTC
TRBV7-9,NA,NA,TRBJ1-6,CASFGGSSYNSPLHF,TGTGCCAGCTTCGGCGGGAGCTCCTATAATTCACCCCTCCACTTT
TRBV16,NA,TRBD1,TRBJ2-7,CASSPWDSYEQYF,TGTGCCAGCAGCCCGTGGGACAGCTACGAGCAGTACTTC
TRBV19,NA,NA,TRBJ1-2,CASSIQPGNYGYTF,TGTGCCAGTAGTATCCAGCCAGGTAACTATGGCTACACCTTC
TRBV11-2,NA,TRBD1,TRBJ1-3,CASSPEWTGAGNTIYF,TGTGCCAGCAGCCCGGAATGGACAGGGGCAGGAAACACCATATATTTT
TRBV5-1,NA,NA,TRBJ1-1,CASSLDGSGNTEAFF,TGCGCCAGCAGCTTGGACGGCTCAGGGAACACTGAAGCTTTCTTT
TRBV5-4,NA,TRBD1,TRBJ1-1,CASSPTGDDTEAFF,TGTGCCAGCAGCCCGACAGGGGATGATACTGAAGCTTTCTTT
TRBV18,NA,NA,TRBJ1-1,CASSPAGGTFRAFF,TGTGCCAGCTCACCGGCAGGAGGCACCTTTCGGGCTTTCTTT
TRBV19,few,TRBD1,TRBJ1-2,CASSWDRGNNYGYTF,TGTGCCAGTAGCTGGGACAGGGGAAATAACTATGGCTACACCTTC
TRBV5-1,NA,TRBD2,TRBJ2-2,CASSFLAGGGGELFF,TGCGCCAGCAGCTTTCTAGCGGGAGGAGGAGGGGAGCTGTTTTTT
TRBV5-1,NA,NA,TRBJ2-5,CASRGGGAVQETQYF,TGCGCCAGCAGAGGGGGTGGAGCGGTTCAAGAGACCCAGTACTTC
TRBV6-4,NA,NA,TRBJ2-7,CARTDTYEQYF,TGTGCCAGGACGGACACCTACGAGCAGTACTTC
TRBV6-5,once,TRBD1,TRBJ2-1,CASSWDRYTTEQFF,TGTGCCAGCAGTTGGGACAGGTATACGACTGAGCAGTTCTTC
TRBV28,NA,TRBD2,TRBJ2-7,CARPPLPSKTTGGTSGSSYEQYF,TGTGCCAGACCGCCCCTTCCCTCAAAAACGACAGGGGGGACTAGCGGGAGTTCCTACGAGCAGTACTTC
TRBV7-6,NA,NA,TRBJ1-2,CASSPWEGPNYGYTF,TGTGCCAGCAGCCCGTGGGAGGGGCCCAACTATGGCTACACCTTC
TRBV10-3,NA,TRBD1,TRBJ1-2,CAISVTGGDGYTF,TGTGCCATCAGTGTGACAGGGGGCGATGGCTACACCTTC
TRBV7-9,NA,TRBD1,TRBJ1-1,CASSSTGQGVRTEAFF,TGTGCCAGCAGCTCCACTGGACAGGGAGTGAGAACTGAAGCTTTCTTT
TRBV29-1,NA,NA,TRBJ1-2,CSVGEAYGYTF,TGCAGCGTTGGTGAGGCCTATGGCTACACCTTC
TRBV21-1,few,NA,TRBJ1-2,CASSKRGSLRDGYTF,TGTGCCAGCAGCAAACGGGGAAGTTTACGGGATGGCTACACCTTC
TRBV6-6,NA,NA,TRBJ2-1,CASSLQGNEQFF,TGTGCCAGCAGCCTACAGGGCAATGAGCAGTTCTTC
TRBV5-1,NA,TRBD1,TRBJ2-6,CASSALPGQGGSGANVLTF,TGCGCCAGCAGCGCTTTACCGGGACAGGGTGGCTCTGGGGCCAACGTCCTGACTTTC
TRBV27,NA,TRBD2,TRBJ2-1,CASSYGIAGVNEQFF,TGTGCCAGCAGCTACGGGATAGCGGGAGTTAATGAGCAGTTCTTC
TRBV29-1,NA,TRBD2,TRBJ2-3,CSVSNGRSTDTQYF,TGCAGCGTTTCGAACGGGAGGAGCACAGATACGCAGTATTTT
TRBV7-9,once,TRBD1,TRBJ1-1,CASSPRTGTTEAFF,TGTGCCAGCAGCCCGCGGACAGGTACCACTGAAGCTTTCTTT